This T cell receptor (beta chain) was identified in a study of graft-versus-host responses after intestinal transplantation (dated by TCRdb to the early 2020s). In the study overall: Recipients received multivisceral, liver-intestinal, or isolated intestinal transplants. Donor T cell macrochimerism was defined as a peak of at least 4% donor T cells among recipient peripheral blood mononuclear cells. Every recipient was given anti-thymocyte globulin induction, then maintenance tacrolimus and steroids for roughly 3 years. Instead of going to the commercial service, samples from a few later patients were sequenced in-house on an Illumina MiSeq and processed with MiXCR. Alloreactive clones were identified by sequencing pre-transplant mixed lymphocyte reaction products and comparing them with unstimulated pre-transplant donor and recipient T cells. Bulk TCR-beta CDR3 sequencing was used to track graft-versus-host and host-versus-graft alloreactive T cell clones in the graft, circulation and bone marrow after intestinal transplantation. The cohort enrolled about two dozen intestinal transplant recipients including one retransplant, and 3 patients lacking pretransplant specimens were excluded. General findings and caveats noted by the study authors: In the allografts of patients with donor T cell macrochimerism, GvH to HvG T cell clonal ratios were high. Early after transplant, declines in HvG clones were associated with peak levels of circulating GvH clones. The relatively low number and heterogeneity of intestinal transplant patients limited the conclusions. GvH clones were detected in recipient bone marrow, and some of these GvH clones were observed earlier in ileal mucosa or blood, consistent with an intestinal mucosal origin.

V is pared back by 0 bases and J by 3 bases, with 11 bases lying between the germline termini. From the cysteine up to the phenylalanine, the CDR3 has a length of 15 residues. Only the CDR3 DNA stays, 45 bases, in frame from base 1. Reading the germline V gene (reference sequence) gives CDR1 SEHNR and CDR2 FQNEAQ. The sample's time point label, decoded: cells obtained before transplantation from donor or recipient. CD3+CD4+ and CD3+CD8+ populations were FACS-sorted from unstimulated pre-transplant donor and recipient cells taken from spleen or lymph nodes. Worth noting for this clone: Its target antigen remains unknown. Per-nucleotide qualities are absent, and no much larger clonotype sits a single base away.

The library was prepared using the immunoSEQ multiplex PCR assay. For most patients, genomic DNA was isolated using the Qiagen DNeasy Blood and Tissue Kit and was shipped frozen to Adaptive Biotechnologies for TCR sequencing. For most patients, high-throughput TCR-beta CDR3 sequencing of genomic DNA was performed by Adaptive Biotechnologies. Per the original workflow: TCR sequencing data for some 19 patients were retrieved from Adaptive's ImmunoSEQ software; a few other patients were processed with MiXCR and VDJtools. To correct CD4 versus CD8 sorting errors, sequences present in both subsets at a frequency ratio below 5:1 were removed. CDR3 nucleotide sequences shared between donor and recipient were removed because their origin could not be assigned. Alloreactive clones required at least 2-fold expansion over unstimulated cells and minimum CFSE-low frequency of 0.002% (template counts) or 0.001% (read counts). Clones were considered mappable if detected in sequenced pre-transplant spleen, lymph node, or MLR CFSE-low populations of the donor or recipient. Cumulative frequency of alloreactive clones was calculated as a percentage of all sequences weighted by copy number. This is the immuneACCESS table as TCRdb keeps it, with only in-frame sequences that have V and J called. A part of the clones is gone; compared with another copy, unresolved V genes explain less than half, and the rest is unexplained. V, J and clone size reflect that table, while D and trimming were determined from the DNA. In this sample the table shows tens of thousands of clones, 91% of which occur a single time. Approximately 0.096% of the sample lies in the top ten.

The specimen comprised unstimulated CD4+ T cells sorted from spleen or lymph node cells, sampled before intestinal transplant. The origin of this receptor is a human donor who received an intestinal transplant. This receptor chain uses TRBV7-9 and TRBJ1-2; TRBD1 is a possible D gene, resting on 6 matching bases. CDR3 loop: CASSLARTEYYGYTF. The DNA reads as follows: TGTGCCAGCAGCTTAGCTCGGACAGAGTACTATGGCTACACCTTC. Here the CDR3 is joined to the reference TRBV7-9 and TRBJ1-2 genes, and the full variable domain is: DTGVSQNPRHKITKRGQNVTFRCDPISEHNRLYWYRQTLGQGPEFLTYFQNEAQLEKSRLLSDRFSAERPKGSFSTLEIQRTEQGDSAMYLCASSLARTEYYGYTFGSGTRLTVV.